One sample yielded the 25 T cell receptor beta chains listed below, sequenced in a study of cytomegalovirus exposure and HLA in healthy donors. The PCR had 60 Vbeta and 13 Jbeta primers. Sequencing used immunoSEQ multiplex PCR; TCRdb keeps in-frame clones, though not all of them. Of approximately 150,000 clones in the sample, around 68% were seen once. Source material: PBMCs. These receptor sequences come from a man between 25 and 39 years old in good health and CMV-seropositive.

V is TRBV6-1 and J is TRBJ2-2; a weak D match, TRBD2 (6 bases). CDR3 length: 14 residues. Germline lookup yields CDR1 MNHNS and CDR2 SASEGT. V dropped 9 bases and J dropped 3 bases, with 14 bases sitting between them. The CDR3 spells CARVVADYTGELFF. CDR3 DNA: TGTGCCAGGGTGGTAGCGGATTACACCGGGGAGCTGTTTTTT.

This chain connects TRBV20-1 to TRBJ2-7; no reliable D call. V lost 7 bases and J lost 2, with 9 bases in between. Germline values: CDR1 DFQATT, CDR2 SNEGSKA (reference sequence). CDR3 length: 11 residues. CDR3 nucleotide sequence: TGCAGTGTTCAGACTGCCTACGAGCAGTACTTC. It translates to CSVQTAYEQYF.

V is TRBV7-9 and J is TRBJ2-5, with a weak D call TRBD2 (5 bases). The CDR3 has 14 residues. Looked up from germline, CDR1 is SEHNR and CDR2 is FQNEAQ (reference sequence). V was trimmed by 1 base and J by 5 bases, leaving 11 bases between them. CDR3 bases: TGTGCCAGCAGCTTAGAGGCTAGCACGGAGACCCAGTACTTC. It is translated as CASSLEASTETQYF.

This chain connects TRBV5-5 to TRBJ1-4, with TRBD1 matching over 9 bases. The CDR3 is 14 residues long. J gave up 5 bases and V 4 bases, and 3 bases lay outside the gene matches. Germline V gene sequence: CDR1 SGHKS, CDR2 YYEKEE (reference sequence). CDR3 sequence: CASSRTGVNEKLFF. The CDR3 DNA reads TGTGCCAGCAGCAGGACAGGGGTAAATGAAAAACTGTTTTTT.

This chain uses TRBV7-9 with TRBJ2-1, with D possibly matching TRBD2 (5 bases). Germline values: CDR1 SEHNR, CDR2 FQNEAQ (reference sequence). The CDR3 is 14 amino acids. Trimming removed 2 bases at V and 5 bases at J, with 10 bases between. Here the CDR3 reads CASSLRTGNNEQFF. DNA for the CDR3: TGTGCCAGCAGCTTAAGGACTGGAAACAATGAGCAGTTCTTC.

This clone has only a few counts. The chain is built from TRBV7-9 and TRBJ1-1, with D perhaps matching TRBD1 (5 bases). The CDR3 totals 13 residues. CDR1 and CDR2 from the germline V gene are SEHNR and FQNEAQ (reference sequence). V was pared by 5 bases and J by 2 bases, with 9 bases between. CDR3 protein: CASSLDRNTEAFF. The DNA of the CDR3 is TGTGCCAGCAGCCTTGACAGAAACACTGAAGCTTTCTTT.

This clone showed up just a few times. This sequence joins TRBV19 and TRBJ2-7, with 7 bases lining up with TRBD1. CDR3 length: 15 amino acids. Unmatched junction bases numbered 6, after V lost 3 bases and J lost 1 base. Germline V gives CDR1 LNHDA, CDR2 SQIVND (reference sequence). The CDR3 region has the DNA TGTGCCAGTAGTATCGCTCCGGGACAGTCCTACGAGCAGTACTTC. Its translation: CASSIAPGQSYEQYF.

The gene calls are TRBV5-6 and TRBJ1-5; 11 bases line up with TRBD1. This CDR3 has 15 residues. V was pared by 3 bases and J by 4 bases, with 3 bases of the junction left unmatched. Germline-derived CDR1 and CDR2 are SGHDT and YYEEEE. In DNA, the CDR3 is TGTGCCAGCAGCTGGGGGACAGGGGGAAATCAGCCCCAGCATTTT. Its protein is CASSWGTGGNQPQHF. Filled out from reference TRBV5-6 and TRBJ1-5, the complete variable domain reads DAGVTQSPTHLIKTRGQQVTLRCSPKSGHDTVSWYQQALGQGPQFIFQYYEEEERQRGNFPDRFSGHQFPNYSSELNVNALLLGDSALYLCASSWGTGGNQPQHFGDGTRLSIL.

This clone appeared once. The CDR3 loop is CASSPYNTDTQYF. Here the CDR3 DNA reads TGTGCCAGCAGCCCGTATAATACAGATACGCAGTATTTT. The chain couples TRBV9 to TRBJ2-3; no clear D. This CDR3 is 13 amino acids long. V was cut by 4 bases and J by 3 bases, with 9 bases left in between. From germline, CDR1 is SGDLS and CDR2 YYNGEE. Complete variable domain (other parts from reference TRBV9 and TRBJ2-3): DSGVTQTPKHLITATGQRVTLRCSPRSGDLSVYWYQQSLDQGLQFLIQYYNGEERAKGNILERFSAQQFPDLHSELNLSSLELGDSALYFCASSPYNTDTQYFGPGTRLTVL.

V and J are TRBV7-2 and TRBJ2-7; D unresolved. The CDR3 contains 14 residues. The V gene's germline CDR1 is SGHTA and CDR2 FQGNSA. The ends were cut back, 5 bases at V and 3 bases at J, with 14 bases in the middle. CDR3 protein: CASSPPRSIYEQYF. DNA of the CDR3: TGTGCCAGCAGCCCTCCCCGGAGCATCTACGAGCAGTACTTC.

V usage is TRBV10-2 and J usage is TRBJ1-2, with D uncertain. V lost 1 base and J lost 6, with 9 bases in between. This CDR3 comprises 13 residues. In germline, CDR1 is WSHSY, CDR2 SAAADI. In DNA, the CDR3 is TGCGCCAGCAGTGAGTTGACACAAAATGGCTACACCTTC. It yields the protein CASSELTQNGYTF.

The V and J genes are TRBV19 and TRBJ2-6; D unresolved. This CDR3 comprises 15 residues. Trimming stripped 5 bases from V and 0 bases from J, with 8 bases between. Germline V CDR1 and CDR2: LNHDA, SQIVND (reference sequence). Written as DNA, the CDR3 is TGTGCCAGTAGTCCCCTCCTCTCTGGGGCCAACGTCCTGACTTTC. Amino acids: CASSPLLSGANVLTF.

This chain uses TRBV7-9 with TRBJ2-5; D may be TRBD1 (5 bases). Germline CDR1 reads SEHNR; CDR2 reads FQNEAQ (reference sequence). The CDR3 consists of 13 residues. V was shortened by 3 bases and J by 4 bases, with 9 bases between the two germline ends. The CDR3 DNA is TGTGCCAGCAGCTTTTCGCAGGGAGAGACCCAGTACTTC. Its protein is CASSFSQGETQYF.

The rearrangement links TRBV7-9 to TRBJ1-4; TRBD1 matches at 8 bases. The CDR3 covers 13 residues. From germline, CDR1 is SEHNR and CDR2 FQNEAQ (reference sequence). J lost 6 bases, V lost 5 bases, and 2 bases had no gene match. The CDR3 DNA follows: TGTGCCAGCAGCCAGGACAGGGATGAAAAACTGTTTTTT. Amino acids: CASSQDRDEKLFF.

This clone showed up just once. The rearrangement uses TRBV13 and TRBJ2-5, with 14 bases fitting TRBD2. The J call may not be correct, given that the DNA end is closer to TRBJ2-7. From germline, CDR1 is PRHDT and CDR2 FYEKMQ (reference sequence). The CDR3 totals 18 residues. The CDR3 loop is CASSFAGLAGVLFNEQYF. CDR3 sequence (DNA): TGTGCCAGCAGCTTCGCGGGACTAGCGGGAGTCCTTTTTAACGAGCAGTACTTC.

This clone showed up just a few times. The J gene is TRBJ2-7, the V gene TRBV4-1; possibly TRBD2 for D (6 bases). The CDR3 runs to 12 residues. V was pared by 0 bases and J by 10 bases, with 10 bases between. The germline V gene encodes CDR1 MGHRA and CDR2 YSYEKL. Here the CDR3 DNA reads TGCGCCAGCAGCCAAGATCCGGGAGATCAGTACTTC. As protein: CASSQDPGDQYF.

The chain combines TRBV10-1 with TRBJ1-1, with D perhaps matching TRBD1 (6 bases). Germline V gene sequence: CDR1 WNHNN, CDR2 SYGVQD (reference sequence). There are 13 residues in the CDR3. V lost 6 bases and J 4 bases, leaving 12 bases between the germline ends. The CDR3, as DNA: TGCGCCAGCAGACCCTCAGGGGCCACTGAAGCTTTCTTT. Protein product: CASRPSGATEAFF.

This chain links TRBV4-2 with TRBJ1-3, with a possible D match to TRBD1 (6 bases). The CDR3 is 17 amino acids. V was clipped by 0 bases and J by 4 bases, with 16 bases between them. The germline gives CDR1 LGHNA, CDR2 YNFKEQ. The CDR3 sequence is CASSQEGGGVPGNTIYF. CDR3 DNA sequence: TGTGCCAGCAGCCAAGAAGGGGGAGGGGTACCGGGAAACACCATATATTTT.

This clone was detected only a few times. This chain uses TRBV11-2 with TRBJ2-7, with 14 bases fitting TRBD2. Germline CDR1 is SGHAT and CDR2 is FQNNGV. This CDR3 comprises 18 residues. The ends lost 2 bases at V and 2 bases at J; junction bases unmatched: 8. The CDR3 DNA reads TGTGCCAGCAGCTTAAATCGACTAGCGGGGGGGGGTACCTACGAGCAGTACTTC. It yields the protein CASSLNRLAGGGTYEQYF.

The chain joins TRBV30 to TRBJ2-5, with 13 bases fitting TRBD2. The CDR3 has 18 amino acids. The germline CDR1 and CDR2 sequences are GTSNPN and SVGIG (reference sequence). V lost 2 bases, J lost 5 bases, and 14 bases stayed unmatched. The CDR3 reads CAWSLGTSGTKGWETQYF. The CDR3 DNA follows: TGTGCCTGGAGTTTGGGGACTAGCGGGACCAAGGGGTGGGAGACCCAGTACTTC.

V and J are TRBV5-6 and TRBJ2-7; a weak D match, TRBD1 (6 bases). V was cut by 6 bases and J by 6 bases, with 16 bases left in between. Germline lookup yields CDR1 SGHDT and CDR2 YYEEEE. The CDR3 is made up of 13 amino acids. The CDR3 DNA reads as TGTGCCAGCACCTCAGGGGTAGTCGGCGAGCAGTACTTC. It encodes CASTSGVVGEQYF.

This chain links TRBV19 with TRBJ2-3; weak D call: TRBD1 (6 bases). V was cut by 5 bases and J by 6 bases, with 9 bases left in between. The CDR3 contains 12 residues. Germline values: CDR1 LNHDA, CDR2 SQIVND (reference sequence). CDR3 sequence reads: CASSSTGDTQYF. The DNA of the CDR3 is TGTGCCAGTAGTTCAACAGGGGATACGCAGTATTTT.

A word on this clone: The germline gene is not matched at one end of the junction; a read error may be the cause. The chain carries TRBV30 and TRBJ1-2, with 9 positions matching TRBD1. The CDR3 spans 14 residues. From germline, CDR1 is GTSNPN and CDR2 SVGIG (reference sequence). CDR3 DNA sequence: TGTGCCTGGAGTCATAAGGGGGACAGGGAATTCAAGTCCTTC. This encodes CAWSHKGDREFKSF.

The V call is TRBV6-5, the J call TRBJ2-5, with D perhaps TRBD2 (5 bases). The CDR3 totals 15 residues. The V and J ends lost 5 bases and 1 base respectively, with 14 bases between them. Germline values: CDR1 MNHEY, CDR2 SVGAGI. CDR3 nucleotide sequence: TGTGCCAGCAGTGGTTGGACCGCGGGCCAAGAGACCCAGTACTTC. Protein product: CASSGWTAGQETQYF.

CDR3 protein: CASSQNRGPAEKLFF. The CDR3, as DNA: TGTGCCAGCAGCCAGAACAGGGGGCCGGCTGAAAAACTGTTTTTT. The rearrangement uses TRBV7-9 and TRBJ1-4; TRBD1 agrees at 9 bases. V lost 5 bases and J lost 7; bases outside the gene matches: 8. Germline lookup yields CDR1 SEHNR and CDR2 FQNEAQ (reference sequence). This CDR3 has 15 residues.